This note documents a single TCR beta chain sequence. The sample belongs to a study of technical replicates of blood from several donors. Germline-derived CDR1 and CDR2 are SGHRS and YFSETQ. This CDR3 is 17 amino acids long. The V end lost 0 bases, the J end lost 1 base, and 15 bases lay between the germline ends. Profiled with immunoSEQ multiplex PCR; TCRdb holds only in-frame clones, not every one. The profile covers 14,000 or so clones, with about 85% appearing a single time and around 10% taken by the ten largest. This TCR was recovered from a human donor in good health. The sample comprised PBMCs. This chain connects TRBV5-1 to TRBJ2-3; a possible D gene is TRBD2 (5 bases). CDR3 sequence: CASSLGLTISGTDTQYF. CDR3 DNA sequence: TGCGCCAGCAGCTTGGGTTTGACTATATCTGGCACAGATACGCAGTATTTT. The complete variable domain, with remaining parts taken from reference TRBV5-1 and TRBJ2-3, reads KAGVTQTPRYLIKTRGQQVTLSCSPISGHRSVSWYQQTPGQGLQFLFEYFSETQRNKGNFPGRFSGRQFSNSRSEMNVSTLELGDSALYLCASSLGLTISGTDTQYFGPGTRLTVL.